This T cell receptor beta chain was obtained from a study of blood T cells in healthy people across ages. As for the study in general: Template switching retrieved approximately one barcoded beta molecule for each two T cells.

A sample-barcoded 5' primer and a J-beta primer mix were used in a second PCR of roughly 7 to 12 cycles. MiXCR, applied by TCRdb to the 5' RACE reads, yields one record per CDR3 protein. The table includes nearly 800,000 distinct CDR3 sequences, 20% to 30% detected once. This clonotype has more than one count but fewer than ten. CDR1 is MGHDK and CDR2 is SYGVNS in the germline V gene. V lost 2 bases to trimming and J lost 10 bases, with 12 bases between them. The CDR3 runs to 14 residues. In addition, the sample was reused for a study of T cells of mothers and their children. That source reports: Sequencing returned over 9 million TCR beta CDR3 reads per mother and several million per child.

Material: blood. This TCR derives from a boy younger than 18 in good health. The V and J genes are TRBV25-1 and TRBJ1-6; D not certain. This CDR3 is CASSEGDMVSPLHF. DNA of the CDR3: TGTGCCAGCAGTGAAGGGGATATGGTGTCACCCCTCCACTTT.